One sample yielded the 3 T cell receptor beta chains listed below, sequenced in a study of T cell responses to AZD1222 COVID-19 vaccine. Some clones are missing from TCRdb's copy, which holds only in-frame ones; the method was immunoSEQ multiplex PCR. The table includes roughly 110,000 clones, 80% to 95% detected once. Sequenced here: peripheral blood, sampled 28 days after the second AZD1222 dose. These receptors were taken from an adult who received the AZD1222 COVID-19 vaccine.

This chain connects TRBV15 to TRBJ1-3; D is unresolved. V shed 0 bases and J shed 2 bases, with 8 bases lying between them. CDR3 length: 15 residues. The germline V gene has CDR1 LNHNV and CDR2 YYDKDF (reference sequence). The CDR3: CATSRDPGAGNTIYF. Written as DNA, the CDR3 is TGTGCCACCAGCAGAGATCCCGGGGCTGGAAACACCATATATTTT.

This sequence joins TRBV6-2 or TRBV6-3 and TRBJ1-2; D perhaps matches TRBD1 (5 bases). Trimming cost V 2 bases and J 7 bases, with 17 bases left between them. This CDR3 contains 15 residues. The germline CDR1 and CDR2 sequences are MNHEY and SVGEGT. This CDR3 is CASSYPGTQAGGYTF. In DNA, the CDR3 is TGTGCCAGCAGTTACCCCGGGACTCAGGCCGGTGGCTACACCTTC.

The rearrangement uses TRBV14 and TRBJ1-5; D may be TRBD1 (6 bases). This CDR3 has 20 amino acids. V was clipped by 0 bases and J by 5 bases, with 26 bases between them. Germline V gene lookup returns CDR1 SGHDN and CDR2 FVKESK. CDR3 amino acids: CASSQDYWVNRDVTDQPQHF. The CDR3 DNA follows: TGTGCCAGCAGCCAAGATTATTGGGTAAACAGGGACGTTACGGATCAGCCCCAGCATTTT.